What follows are 21 T cell receptor beta chains derived from one specimen sequenced in a study of OX40 agonist ivuxolimab in advanced cancers. Measured with immunoSEQ multiplex PCR; TCRdb has only the in-frame clones, and not every one. Here the sample spans 20,000 or so clones, roughly 80% being singletons. Material: CD4+ or CD8+ T cells sorted from blood, obtained in a trial of the OX40 agonist ivuxolimab. Every receptor here comes from an adult with an advanced solid tumor such as melanoma, head and neck, liver or kidney cancer.

The chain combines TRBV7-9 with TRBJ2-5, with TRBD1 as a possible D gene (8 bases). Per the germline V gene, CDR1 is SEHNR and CDR2 is FQNEAQ (reference sequence). V gave up 6 bases and J gave up 4 bases, with 21 bases separating them. This CDR3 has 16 amino acids. The CDR3 region is CASSQGGDRRAETQYF. CDR3 bases: TGTGCCAGCAGTCAAGGGGGGGACAGGAGGGCAGAGACCCAGTACTTC.

The gene calls are TRBV7-2 and TRBJ2-7; D ambiguous. V lost 0 bases to trimming and J lost 2 bases, with 8 bases between them. The germline V gene encodes CDR1 SGHTA and CDR2 FQGNSA. The CDR3 spans 14 residues. CDR3 bases: TGTGCCAGCAGCTTAGCGTCGACCGCCTACGAGCAGTACTTC. It codes for CASSLASTAYEQYF.

The chain employs TRBV6-4 and TRBJ1-4, with unresolved D. Trimming stripped 0 bases from V and 5 bases from J, with 13 bases between. Germline CDR1 reads MRHNA; CDR2 reads SNTAGT. The length of the CDR3 is 16 residues. CDR3 region: CASSDSGRKGNEKLFF. The CDR3 bases are TGTGCCAGCAGTGACTCCGGGCGTAAAGGGAATGAAAAACTGTTTTTT.

This clone is a singleton in its sample. The chain links TRBV5-1 to TRBJ1-2; D is uncertain. V dropped 5 bases and J dropped 8 bases, with 19 bases sitting between them. This CDR3 is 14 amino acids long. Germline CDR1 and CDR2: SGHRS and YFSETQ. Here the CDR3 reads CASSRNDPAEGYTF. The CDR3 bases are TGCGCCAGCAGTCGTAACGACCCGGCGGAAGGCTACACCTTC.

This clone was counted a few times. V is TRBV7-2 and J is TRBJ1-2; the D gene is possibly TRBD1 (5 bases). This CDR3 spans 15 amino acids. The germline CDR1 and CDR2 sequences are SGHTA and FQGNSA. The V gene lost 0 bases and the J gene lost 6 bases, with 14 bases spanning the gap. The CDR3 sequence is CASSLARRQGNGYTF. The CDR3 nucleotides read TGTGCCAGCAGCTTAGCGCGTAGGCAGGGAAATGGCTACACCTTC.

This clone was recorded a few times. V gene TRBV19 combines with J gene TRBJ1-6; 8 bases align to TRBD1. V gave up 2 bases and J gave up 8 bases; unmatched junction bases: 11. CDR3 length equals 17 residues. Germline V gene sequence: CDR1 LNHDA, CDR2 SQIVND (reference sequence). Written as DNA, the CDR3 is TGTGCCAGTAGTATAACGCCGGTGGACAGGGATTATTCACCCCTCCACTTT. This sequence encodes CASSITPVDRDYSPLHF. The full variable domain, rest sourced from reference TRBV19 and TRBJ1-6, is DGGITQSPKYLFRKEGQNVTLSCEQNLNHDAMYWYRQDPGQGLRLIYYSQIVNDFQKGDIAEGYSVSREKKESFPLTVTSAQKNPTAFYLCASSITPVDRDYSPLHFGNGTRLTVT.

The chain has TRBV4-1 and TRBJ1-5, with D unclear. The germline V gene has CDR1 MGHRA and CDR2 YSYEKL. The CDR3 contains 16 residues. V lost 4 bases, J lost 0 bases, and 13 bases lay in between. The CDR3 reads CASSPPWPDSNQPQHF. The CDR3 DNA reads TGCGCCAGCAGCCCCCCCTGGCCGGATAGCAATCAGCCCCAGCATTTT.

The V and J genes are TRBV5-1 and TRBJ1-2, with TRBD1 matching 7 bases. V was pared by 2 bases and J by 3 bases, with 4 bases of the junction left unmatched. Germline V gene sequence: CDR1 SGHRS, CDR2 YFSETQ. The length of the CDR3 is 14 residues. The CDR3 sequence: CASSFGQVDYGYTF. CDR3 nucleotide sequence: TGCGCCAGCAGCTTCGGACAGGTCGACTATGGCTACACCTTC.

The genes are TRBV7-6 and TRBJ2-2; D call uncertain. Trimming pared 4 bases from V and 7 bases from J, leaving 10 bases between. This CDR3 spans 13 amino acids. Germline V gene data show CDR1 as SGHVS and CDR2 as FNYEAQ. This CDR3 is CASSYPANGELFF. CDR3 DNA: TGTGCCAGCAGCTACCCCGCCAACGGGGAGCTGTTTTTT. Variable domain in full (rest from reference TRBV7-6 and TRBJ2-2): GAGVSQSPRYKVTKRGQDVALRCDPISGHVSLYWYRQALGQGPEFLTYFNYEAQQDKSGLPNDRFSAERPEGSISTLTIQRTEQRDSAMYRCASSYPANGELFFGEGSRLTVL.

The genes are TRBV7-7 and TRBJ2-2, with D possibly TRBD2 on 7 matching bases. CDR3 length equals 16 residues. The ends were cut back, 4 bases at V and 5 bases at J, with 17 bases in the middle. CDR1 is SSHAT and CDR2 is FNYEAQ in the germline V gene (reference sequence). The CDR3 protein is CASSSPGGGTTGELFF. The CDR3 DNA reads TGTGCCAGCAGCTCCCCGGGGGGCGGGACGACCGGGGAGCTGTTTTTT.

The count of this clone is one. This chain connects TRBV6-5 to TRBJ1-2; perhaps TRBD1 as D (6 bases). This CDR3 comprises 15 residues. Germline lookup yields CDR1 MNHEY and CDR2 SVGAGI. V gave up 7 bases and J gave up 7 bases, with 22 bases separating them. This CDR3 is CASNLRGGAPFGYTF. CDR3 bases: TGTGCCAGCAACCTAAGGGGGGGGGCCCCCTTTGGCTACACCTTC.

The chain joins TRBV5-1 to TRBJ2-3; the D call may be TRBD1 or TRBD2 (6 bases each). Per the germline V gene, CDR1 is SGHRS and CDR2 is YFSETQ. The CDR3 extends over 16 amino acids. The ends were cut back, 4 bases at V and 5 bases at J, with 20 bases in the middle. CDR3 residues: CASSPSGTLGGDTQYF. CDR3 bases: TGCGCCAGCAGCCCTTCCGGGACTTTAGGGGGAGATACGCAGTATTTT.

This clone was seen a single time. The V and J genes are TRBV7-9 and TRBJ2-2; D is possibly TRBD2 (5 bases). The CDR3 is made up of 12 amino acids. Germline assignment: CDR1 SEHNR and CDR2 FQNEAQ (reference sequence). The V end was cut by 6 bases, the J end by 8 bases, with 10 bases between. CDR3 sequence: CASRLLAGELFF. The CDR3 bases are TGTGCCAGCAGACTTTTAGCGGGGGAGCTGTTTTTT.

This sequence joins TRBV11-3 and TRBJ2-7, with TRBD1 matching 12 bases. CDR3 size: 15 residues. V shed 5 bases, J shed 3 bases, and the junction held 5 bases outside the gene matches. CDR1 SGHNT and CDR2 YENEEA come from the germline V gene. DNA of the CDR3: TGTGCCAGCAGCCCTGGGACAGGGGGCTTCTACGAGCAGTACTTC. Translated: CASSPGTGGFYEQYF.

The rearrangement links TRBV4-1 to TRBJ1-4; weak D call: TRBD1 (6 bases). The ends were cut back, 3 bases at V and 8 bases at J, with 13 bases in the middle. There are 14 residues in the CDR3. The germline gives CDR1 MGHRA, CDR2 YSYEKL. The CDR3 bases are TGCGCCAGCAGCCATCGGGGGCCTTGGGAAAAACTGTTTTTT. Translated, it gives CASSHRGPWEKLFF.

There are a few counts of this clone. J is TRBJ2-7 and V is TRBV11-2; tentatively, D is TRBD1 (6 bases). Germline V gene data show CDR1 as SGHAT and CDR2 as FQNNGV. Trimming cost V 5 bases and J 0 bases, with 11 bases left between them. There are 14 residues in the CDR3. CDR3 coding DNA: TGTGCCAGCAGCCCTGGACAGTTCTCCTACGAGCAGTACTTC. It yields the protein CASSPGQFSYEQYF.

The chain joins TRBV5-6 to TRBJ1-5, with TRBD1 matching 7 bases. The germline gives CDR1 SGHDT, CDR2 YYEEEE. The V segment lost 6 bases and the J segment 4 bases; nucleotides outside the gene matches: 10. CDR3 length: 15 residues. The chain's CDR3 is CASTRWQGGNQPQHF. As DNA, the CDR3 is TGTGCCAGCACGCGCTGGCAGGGGGGAAATCAGCCCCAGCATTTT.

The chain uses TRBV29-1 and TRBJ2-4; D gene ambiguous. Germline V gives CDR1 SQVTM, CDR2 ANQGSEA. The CDR3 contains 13 residues. Trimming took off 0 bases at V and 9 bases at J, with 12 bases between the two ends. The CDR3 DNA sequence: TGCAGCGTTGAAGATACCGGGTTCGGCATTCAGTACTTC. Translated: CSVEDTGFGIQYF.

The chain combines TRBV7-2 with TRBJ2-3; 10 nucleotides agree with TRBD2. V shed 5 bases and J 2 bases; nucleotides not matched to a gene: 13. From germline, CDR1 is SGHTA and CDR2 FQGNSA. There are 18 residues in the CDR3. For the CDR3, the DNA is TGTGCCAGCAGCCTGACGCAGAGCGGGGGGGGGCTCACAGATACGCAGTATTTT. Its protein is CASSLTQSGGGLTDTQYF.

This clone was seen a single time. This chain connects TRBV18 to TRBJ2-3, with 7 bases aligning to TRBD2. Germline assignment: CDR1 KGHSH and CDR2 LQKENI. The V and J ends lost 4 bases and 2 bases, in that order; junction bases with no gene match: 3. The CDR3 consists of 14 residues. CDR3 coding DNA: TGTGCCAGCTCACAGACTAGCCCCACAGATACGCAGTATTTT. Protein product: CASSQTSPTDTQYF.

The V call is TRBV18, the J call TRBJ1-5; D is possibly TRBD1 (6 bases). Germline values: CDR1 KGHSH, CDR2 LQKENI. Trimming removed 3 bases at V and 7 bases at J, with 10 bases between. This CDR3 is built from 13 residues. The CDR3 DNA reads as TGTGCCAGCTCACCCGGGGGGCAACAGCCCCAGCATTTT. Protein sequence: CASSPGGQQPQHF.